The 20 T cell receptor beta chains below come from one sample, sequenced in a study of T-cell reconstitution after alpha-beta-depleted transplantation in children (dated by TCRdb to the mid-2010s). Per the publication, the treatment or condition label means: allogeneic hematopoietic cell transplantation with graft depleted of TCRalphabeta T cells and CD19 B cells. To prepare the library, PCR was applied. The data were produced on an Illumina HiSeq 2500. TCR library preparation used molecular barcoding, with unique molecular identifiers applied to normalize quantification of the TCRbeta repertoire. Using fastp at Q25 and MiXCR, TCRdb reprocessed the public reads and kept productive beta chains. CDR3 protein sequences are deduplicated, and each keeps its most common genes and DNA. Recorded for this sample are under 250,000 distinct CDR3 sequences; about 6.6% of them occurred a single time. Jointly, the top ten make up 5% to 6.5% of the sample.

This sample comprised PBMCs, obtained before TCRalphabeta/CD19-depleted stem cell transplant. These receptors all come from a boy aged 2 to 10 with acute lymphoblastic leukemia, due to receive a stem cell transplant.

In its sample, this clonotype was seen once. The V gene is TRBV19, the J gene TRBJ1-1; no clear D. V lost 3 bases to trimming and J lost 3 bases, with 8 bases between them. CDR1 is LNHDA and CDR2 is SQIVND in the germline V gene (reference sequence). The CDR3 spans 13 residues. For the CDR3, the DNA is TGTGCCAGTAGTATGTCACGTGACACTGAAGCTTTCTTT. Amino acid sequence: CASSMSRDTEAFF.

CDR3 bases: TGTACCTTCAGTTATTGGGGGGTTAGCGGGGGCGGCGAGCAGTTCTTC. The encoded protein is CTFSYWGVSGGGEQFF. This chain uses TRBV12-3 or TRBV12-4 with TRBJ2-1; 9 bases are a match to TRBD2. CDR3 size: 16 residues.

This clonotype was found a few times. The gene calls are TRBV5-1 and TRBJ2-2; D might be TRBD1 (6 bases). From germline, CDR1 is SGHRS and CDR2 YFSETQ. There are 14 residues in the CDR3. Deletions cut 5 bases from V and 7 bases from J, with 15 bases between. In DNA, the CDR3 is TGCGCCAGCAGGGACGGACAGTTCCTCGGGGAGCTGTTTTTT. Amino acid sequence: CASRDGQFLGELFF. Full variable domain (outside the CDR3, taken from reference TRBV5-1 and TRBJ2-2): KAGVTQTPRYLIKTRGQQVTLSCSPISGHRSVSWYQQTPGQGLQFLFEYFSETQRNKGNFPGRFSGRQFSNSRSEMNVSTLELGDSALYLCASRDGQFLGELFFGEGSRLTVL.

The table lists this clonotype with many counts. The chain is built from TRBV30 and TRBJ2-2, with D unclear. V shed 0 bases and J shed 10 bases, with 6 bases lying between them. The CDR3 is made up of 11 amino acids. Per the germline V gene, CDR1 is GTSNPN and CDR2 is SVGIG (reference sequence). The CDR3 sequence is CAWSVAEELFF. CDR3 DNA: TGTGCCTGGAGTGTAGCTGAGGAGCTGTTTTTT.

This chain joins TRBV12-3 or TRBV12-4 and TRBJ1-1; TRBD1 is a possible D gene (5 bases). V was pared by 2 bases and J by 3 bases, with 19 bases between. CDR3 length: 17 residues. This chain's CDR3 is CASSLTPGGLSHTEAFF. The CDR3 nucleotides are TGTGCCAGCAGTTTAACCCCCGGGGGGTTGTCCCACACTGAAGCTTTCTTT.

This clonotype showed up many times. J is TRBJ1-1 and V is TRBV6-5; no clear D gene. Germline V lookup: CDR1 MNHEY, CDR2 SVGAGI. The V and J ends lost 2 bases and 7 bases respectively, with 8 bases between them. CDR3 length: 12 residues. CDR3 DNA sequence: TGTGCCAGCAGTTACAGCCGGGGTGAAGCTTTCTTT. Protein product: CASSYSRGEAFF.

There are many counts of this clonotype. The junction shows a germline mismatch at one end, possibly a read error. The chain links TRBV7-7 to TRBJ2-5; the D is unclear. The germline V gene has CDR1 SSHAT and CDR2 FNYEAQ (reference sequence). The CDR3 sequence is 13 residues long. The CDR3 here is CASSLRRQETQYF. For the CDR3, the DNA is TGTGCTAGCAGCTTAAGAAGACAAGAGACCCAGTACTTC.

This clonotype appeared many times. V is TRBV29-1 and J is TRBJ2-1; TRBD2 is a possible D gene (6 bases). With 1 base removed from V and 12 bases from J, the gap between germline ends came to 13 bases. The germline V gene has CDR1 SQVTM and CDR2 ANQGSEA. The CDR3 has 12 amino acids. CDR3 residues: CSVEVTGAVQFF. CDR3 nucleotide sequence: TGCAGCGTTGAAGTAACGGGAGCGGTGCAGTTCTTC.

This clonotype came up many times. The chain is built from TRBV12-3 or TRBV12-4 and TRBJ2-1; a possible D gene is TRBD2 (6 bases). The CDR3 loop spans 17 amino acids. Trimming removed 3 bases from V and 9 bases from J, with 24 bases in between. CDR3 residues: CASSLRVGGKLGGEQFF. For the CDR3, the DNA is TGTGCCAGCAGTTTGCGGGTTGGCGGGAAACTCGGGGGTGAGCAGTTCTTC.

This clonotype was picked up a small number of times. The V call is TRBV20-1, the J call TRBJ1-2, with a possible D match to TRBD1 (5 bases). V gave up 0 bases and J gave up 4 bases, with 12 bases separating them. CDR1 is DFQATT and CDR2 is SNEGSKA in the germline V gene (reference sequence). The CDR3 runs to 14 residues. CDR3 amino acids: CSARDLSGGYGYTF. The CDR3, as DNA: TGCAGTGCTAGAGATCTGTCGGGGGGCTATGGCTACACCTTC.

This clonotype showed up just a few times. This rearrangement joins TRBV7-8 to TRBJ2-2; the match to TRBD2 covers 8 bases. The CDR3 extends over 16 amino acids. V lost 5 bases and J lost 4; bases outside the gene matches: 9. The germline CDR1 and CDR2 sequences are SGHVS and FQNEAQ. DNA for the CDR3: TGTGCCAGCAGCCCCCCGACGGGGGGGATCACCGGGGAGCTGTTTTTT. It codes for CASSPPTGGITGELFF.

This clonotype was seen at least ten times. The chain carries TRBV7-3 and TRBJ2-2; TRBD1 is a possible D gene (6 bases). This CDR3 has 15 amino acids. In germline, CDR1 is SGHTA, CDR2 FQGTGA. Trimming took 4 bases from V and 4 from J, leaving 13 bases between them. CDR3 bases: TGTGCCAGCAGCTCCCAGGACAGACTCACCGGGGAGCTGTTTTTT. This sequence encodes CASSSQDRLTGELFF. The entire variable domain, with the rest obtained from reference TRBV7-3 and TRBJ2-2, is as follows: GAGVSQTPSNKVTEKGKYVELRCDPISGHTALYWYRQSLGQGPEFLIYFQGTGAADDSGLPNDRFFAVRPEGSVSTLKIQRTERGDSAVYLCASSSQDRLTGELFFGEGSRLTVL.

This clonotype showed up many times. V and J are TRBV2 and TRBJ2-5; TRBD1 matches 8 bases. V lost 6 bases to trimming and J lost 5 bases; unmatched junction nucleotides: 8. This CDR3 comprises 14 residues. Per germline, CDR1 SNHLY and CDR2 FYNNEI. CDR3 DNA: TGTGCCAGCAGCCAGGACAGGGTGAGGGAGACCCAGTACTTC. This encodes CASSQDRVRETQYF.

The rearrangement links TRBV4-1 to TRBJ1-6, with D unresolved. Per germline, CDR1 MGHRA and CDR2 YSYEKL. The CDR3 has 14 amino acids. Trimming stripped 2 bases from V and 7 bases from J, with 9 bases between. The CDR3 region is CASSQYRQNSPLHF. The CDR3 coding sequence is TGCGCCAGCAGCCAATACCGACAAAATTCACCCCTCCACTTT.

This clonotype was found many times. The J gene is TRBJ1-2, the V gene TRBV5-1; TRBD1 matches 12 bases. V was clipped by 4 bases and J by 8 bases; unmatched bases: 9. CDR3 length: 15 amino acids. Per germline, CDR1 SGHRS and CDR2 YFSETQ. The CDR3 sequence: CASSLTRDRGPGYTF. CDR3 nucleotide sequence: TGCGCCAGCAGCCTGACCCGGGACAGGGGGCCCGGCTACACCTTC.

The gene calls are TRBV3-1 and TRBJ1-2, with TRBD1 as a possible D gene (5 bases). The length of the CDR3 is 13 residues. V was trimmed by 1 base and J by 4 bases, leaving 7 bases between them. The germline gives CDR1 LGHDT, CDR2 YNNKEL (reference sequence). The CDR3 spells CASSQGDSYGYTF. Written as DNA, the CDR3 is TGTGCCAGCAGCCAAGGGGACTCCTATGGCTACACCTTC. The full variable domain, in which reference TRBV3-1 and TRBJ1-2 provide the parts outside the CDR3, is DTAVSQTPKYLVTQMGNDKSIKCEQNLGHDTMYWYKQDSKKFLKIMFSYNNKELIINETVPNRFSPKSPDKAHLNLHINSLELGDSAVYFCASSQGDSYGYTFGSGTRLTVV.

This clonotype was recorded many times. The chain combines TRBV20-1 with TRBJ2-5; 7 nucleotides agree with TRBD1. The V gene end was trimmed by 7 bases and the J gene end by 4 bases; junction bases not matched to a gene: 9. Germline-derived CDR1 and CDR2 are DFQATT and SNEGSKA (reference sequence). This CDR3 comprises 13 residues. The CDR3 here is CSVKRTGLETQYF. The CDR3 region has the DNA TGCAGTGTAAAGAGGACAGGACTAGAGACCCAGTACTTC.

This clonotype has more than one count but fewer than ten. J is TRBJ2-7 and V is TRBV7-8, with D maybe TRBD1 (6 bases). Trimming removed 6 bases from V and 6 bases from J, with 21 bases in between. This CDR3 spans 15 amino acids. Germline CDR1 and CDR2: SGHVS and FQNEAQ. The CDR3 protein is CASSRQQGRLAEQYF. The CDR3 region has the DNA TGTGCCAGCAGTAGACAACAGGGTCGCCTCGCCGAGCAGTACTTC.

J is TRBJ2-3 and V is TRBV7-2; 7 bases agree with TRBD1. The CDR3 runs to 14 residues. Germline V lookup: CDR1 SGHTA, CDR2 FQGNSA. J was trimmed by 3 bases and V by 8 bases; bases with no gene match: 8. The CDR3 loop reads CASRQGIGTDTQYF. The CDR3 DNA reads TGTGCCAGCCGACAGGGTATTGGGACAGATACGCAGTATTTT.

This clonotype was seen ten or more times. V is TRBV7-2 and J is TRBJ2-2; the D is unclear. The CDR3 length is 14 residues. V dropped 5 bases and J dropped 0 bases, with 7 bases sitting between them. Per the germline V gene, CDR1 is SGHTA and CDR2 is FQGNSA. CDR3 bases: TGTGCCAGCAGCCCTTACTCGAACACCGGGGAGCTGTTTTTT. Translating gives CASSPYSNTGELFF.